This T cell receptor (beta chain) was captured by sequencing in a study of human T cells and chemical hapten exposure. Time point defined: patch test 2, 6 weeks after DPC sensitization. The treatment denotes: therapeutic diphenylcyclopropenone sensitization with weekly scalp DPC. Those who donated were patients with alopecia, 18 to 70 years of age, and suitable for DPC. Many counts were recorded for this clonotype. One entry per CDR3 protein results from TCRdb running MiXCR on the RACE reads. Here the sample spans approximately 80,000 distinct CDR3 sequences, more than 9% being singletons. CDR3 length: 16 residues. V lost 5 bases, J lost 5 bases, and 8 bases stayed unmatched. The germline CDR1 and CDR2 sequences are SEHNR and FQNEAQ (reference sequence).

Sequenced material: whole blood, taken in connection with sensitization to the hapten diphenylcyclopropenone (DPC). The TCR sequence derives from a woman between 45 and 60 years old with alopecia areata. Some clones in this sample may be carry-over from other donors' samples. V usage is TRBV7-9 and J usage is TRBJ1-4; 10 bases line up with TRBD1. CDR3 region: CASSLTGQGGNEKLFF. CDR3 nucleotide sequence: TGTGCCAGCAGCCTAACCGGACAGGGGGGCAATGAAAAACTGTTTTTT.